The entry that follows covers one T cell receptor (beta chain) sequence. The data originate from a study of blood T cell repertoires in COVID-19. The CDR3 is made up of 14 amino acids. Germline CDR1 and CDR2: SNHLY and FYNNEI. The V and J ends lost 3 bases and 6 bases, in that order; junction bases with no gene match: 4. Here immunoSEQ multiplex PCR was the method, and the copy in TCRdb shows in-frame clones only, minus some. The repertoire holds about 130,000 clones, with approximately 81% as singletons. The chain is built from TRBV2 and TRBJ2-7, with TRBD1 matching over 11 bases. Input material: peripheral blood. The receptor's source is a woman in her 30s who had recovered from COVID-19. The CDR3 DNA sequence: TGTGCCAGCAGTGAGGGGACAGGGGGAAGCGAGCAGTACTTC. It specifies CASSEGTGGSEQYF.